The 25 T cell receptor beta chains below all came from one sample that was sequenced in a study of T cell responses to AZD1222 COVID-19 vaccine. Sequencing was performed with immunoSEQ multiplex PCR; in TCRdb, only in-frame clones are kept and a portion is missing. The sample gives 100,000 or so clones, about nine tenths of which show up once; 1% to 1.5% is in the top ten. Sequenced material: peripheral blood, taken on day 0 of AZD1222 vaccination. The receptor set was obtained from an adult in good health.

This chain joins TRBV6-5 and TRBJ1-6; no definite D call. Trimming removed 5 bases from V and 7 bases from J, with 9 bases in between. The CDR3 is 13 residues long. The germline gives CDR1 MNHEY, CDR2 SVGAGI. In DNA form, the CDR3 reads TGTGCCAGCAGTCGGAGTCCCAATTCACCCCTCCACTTT. This encodes CASSRSPNSPLHF.

The V call is TRBV19, the J call TRBJ1-3, with 7 bases lining up with TRBD1. Losses at the gene ends were 7 bases for V and 4 bases for J; bases not matched to a gene: 4. The CDR3 is 13 residues long. CDR1 is LNHDA and CDR2 is SQIVND in the germline V gene (reference sequence). The chain's CDR3 is CASTGTAGNTIYF. The DNA for the CDR3 is TGTGCCAGTACCGGGACAGCCGGAAACACCATATATTTT. The whole variable domain, remainder taken from reference TRBV19 and TRBJ1-3, is DGGITQSPKYLFRKEGQNVTLSCEQNLNHDAMYWYRQDPGQGLRLIYYSQIVNDFQKGDIAEGYSVSREKKESFPLTVTSAQKNPTAFYLCASTGTAGNTIYFGEGSWLTVV.

The CDR3 DNA is TGCGCCAGCAGCTTGGACCGGGCGGGCTTAGATACGCAGTATTTT. It encodes CASSLDRAGLDTQYF. This chain uses TRBV5-1 with TRBJ2-3, with a weak D call TRBD2 (5 bases). The CDR3 has 15 amino acids. Germline V gene lookup returns CDR1 SGHRS and CDR2 YFSETQ. Trimming stripped 0 bases from V and 5 bases from J, with 13 bases between.

The chain couples TRBV5-6 to TRBJ2-7; 7 bases are a match to TRBD1. Germline V gives CDR1 SGHDT, CDR2 YYEEEE. With V trimmed by 0 bases and J by 3 bases, 6 bases remained unmatched. The CDR3 is 15 residues long. The CDR3 bases are TGTGCCAGCAGCTTGGGACCGGGACAGATCTACGAGCAGTACTTC. Its translation is CASSLGPGQIYEQYF.

The chain is built from TRBV6-5 and TRBJ1-2; TRBD1 matches 8 bases. The CDR3 length is 13 residues. After removal of 6 bases from V and 6 bases from J, the junction contained 6 bases not matched to a gene. CDR1 is MNHEY and CDR2 is SVGAGI in the germline V gene. CDR3 sequence reads: CASRDRVGNGYTF. The CDR3 DNA reads TGTGCCAGCAGGGACAGGGTTGGGAATGGCTACACCTTC.

The chain links TRBV11-2 to TRBJ2-7, with D tentatively TRBD2 (5 bases). Germline CDR1 SGHAT, CDR2 FQNNGV. V shed 2 bases and J shed 4 bases, with 9 bases lying between them. This CDR3 spans 13 amino acids. The CDR3 loop is CASSLNGGYEQYF. The DNA for the CDR3 is TGTGCCAGCAGCTTAAACGGAGGATACGAGCAGTACTTC.

CDR3 in amino acids: CASSLFGWGGTDTQYF. CDR3 sequence (DNA): TGTGCCAGCAGCTTGTTTGGGTGGGGGGGCACAGATACGCAGTATTTT. V usage is TRBV5-5 and J usage is TRBJ2-3, with D possibly TRBD2 on 6 matching bases. The V end lost 1 base, the J end lost 1 base, and 13 bases lay between the germline ends. This CDR3 has 16 residues. In germline, CDR1 is SGHKS, CDR2 YYEKEE (reference sequence).

The chain combines TRBV5-5 with TRBJ1-2, with 7 positions matching TRBD1. Germline CDR1 SGHKS, CDR2 YYEKEE (reference sequence). This CDR3 spans 17 amino acids. Unmatched junction bases numbered 17, after V lost 5 bases and J lost 4 bases. CDR3 loop: CASSPYAPRRQGYGYTF. In DNA form, the CDR3 reads TGTGCCAGCAGTCCTTACGCCCCGCGCCGACAGGGCTATGGCTACACCTTC.

V and J are TRBV29-1 and TRBJ1-2; tentatively, D is TRBD1 (6 bases). Germline V gene lookup returns CDR1 SQVTM and CDR2 ANQGSEA. This CDR3 region has 13 residues. Trimming left V 6 bases short and J 7 bases short, with 18 bases between. The CDR3 DNA is TGCAGCGTATTCCGGGACATCAACGGTGGCTACACCTTC. Translation: CSVFRDINGGYTF.

The gene calls are TRBV19 and TRBJ1-5; D uncertain. The V gene's germline CDR1 is LNHDA and CDR2 SQIVND (reference sequence). This CDR3 spans 13 amino acids. Trimming removed 5 bases at V and 3 bases at J, with 8 bases between. The chain's CDR3 is CASSLDYNQPQHF. The CDR3 coding sequence is TGTGCCAGTAGTCTGGATTACAATCAGCCCCAGCATTTT.

As concerns this clone: Different DNA sequences within this sample yield the same CDR3. The chain links TRBV2 to TRBJ1-3; TRBD1 aligns across 9 bases. V shed 6 bases, J shed 4 bases, and the junction held 4 bases outside the gene matches. Germline assignment: CDR1 SNHLY and CDR2 FYNNEI. The CDR3 length is 14 residues. The CDR3 DNA reads TGTGCCAGCAGCGGAACAGGGGGCGGAAACACCATATATTTT. Translated: CASSGTGGGNTIYF.

J is TRBJ1-1 and V is TRBV27, with D possibly TRBD1 on 5 matching bases. The V gene's germline CDR1 is MNHEY and CDR2 SMNVEV (reference sequence). This CDR3 has 16 amino acids. The V end was cut by 6 bases, the J end by 4 bases, with 21 bases between. CDR3 nucleotide sequence: TGTGCCAGCAGCCACTCTCCGGGACTTTCCTCCACTGAAGCTTTCTTT. Translating it yields CASSHSPGLSSTEAFF.

This sequence joins TRBV5-6 and TRBJ1-1, with a weak D call TRBD1 (5 bases). The CDR3 sequence is 15 residues long. V shed 0 bases and J shed 4 bases, with 13 bases lying between them. Germline lookup yields CDR1 SGHDT and CDR2 YYEEEE. The CDR3 sequence is CASSLVGGLGTEAFF. The CDR3 DNA follows: TGTGCCAGCAGCTTGGTGGGGGGATTGGGCACTGAAGCTTTCTTT.

This chain links TRBV28 with TRBJ1-5, with 10 bases fitting TRBD1. Germline V gene lookup returns CDR1 MDHEN and CDR2 SYDVKM. CDR3 length: 15 amino acids. The junction had 5 bases not matched to a gene; V was cut back by 6 bases and J by 3 bases. CDR3 loop: CASSPGQGNNQPQHF. CDR3 nucleotides: TGTGCCAGCAGCCCGGGACAGGGGAACAATCAGCCCCAGCATTTT.

This chain joins TRBV5-1 and TRBJ1-6; D gene unclear. CDR3 length: 19 amino acids. CDR1 SGHRS and CDR2 YFSETQ come from the germline V gene. The V gene lost 1 base and the J gene lost 5 bases, with 22 bases spanning the gap. The CDR3 spells CASSLSASHPPWDNSPLHF. CDR3 nucleotide sequence: TGCGCCAGCAGCTTGTCGGCCAGTCACCCGCCCTGGGATAATTCACCCCTCCACTTT.

The chain employs TRBV28 and TRBJ1-1; D call uncertain. From germline, CDR1 is MDHEN and CDR2 SYDVKM. The germline V and J ends were trimmed by 7 bases and 4 bases, with 13 bases remaining between them. The length of the CDR3 is 13 residues. CDR3 nucleotides: TGTGCCAGCAACGAAGGGTTTAGCACTGAAGCTTTCTTT. As protein: CASNEGFSTEAFF. The whole variable domain, remainder taken from reference TRBV28 and TRBJ1-1, is DVKVTQSSRYLVKRTGEKVFLECVQDMDHENMFWYRQDPGLGLRLIYFSYDVKMKEKGDIPEGYSVSREKKERFSLILESASTNQTSMYLCASNEGFSTEAFFGQGTRLTVV.

This chain links TRBV6-2 or TRBV6-3 with TRBJ2-7; no clear D. CDR1 and CDR2 (germline): MNHEY, SVGEGT. The CDR3 has 14 residues. V was cut by 5 bases and J by 0 bases, with 11 bases left in between. In DNA, the CDR3 is TGTGCCAGCAGTGGTCTTAGAGCCTCCTACGAGCAGTACTTC. Translation gives CASSGLRASYEQYF.

The CDR3 reads CAVPGQGPGELFF. The DNA of the CDR3 is TGTGCCGTGCCGGGACAGGGGCCCGGGGAGCTGTTTTTT. The chain recombines TRBV15 with TRBJ2-2; 10 bases match TRBD1. The CDR3 is made up of 13 amino acids. After removal of 11 bases from V and 6 bases from J, the junction contained 6 bases not matched to a gene. Germline CDR1 and CDR2: LNHNV and YYDKDF (reference sequence). The whole variable domain, filled in from reference TRBV15 and TRBJ2-2, reads DAMVIQNPRYQVTQFGKPVTLSCSQTLNHNVMYWYQQKSSQAPKLLFHYYDKDFNNEADTPDNFQSRRPNTSFCFLDIRSPGLGDTAMYLCAVPGQGPGELFFGEGSRLTVL.

The V and J genes are TRBV7-2 and TRBJ1-1, with D possibly being TRBD1 (5 bases). The length of the CDR3 is 17 residues. Between the trimmed V and J ends, which lost 5 bases and 3 bases, there was a span of 22 bases. The germline gives CDR1 SGHTA, CDR2 FQGNSA. The CDR3 loop reads CASSLDRIPGLHTEAFF. The CDR3 region has the DNA TGTGCCAGCAGCCTAGATCGAATCCCGGGACTTCACACTGAAGCTTTCTTT.

The chain is built from TRBV28 and TRBJ1-6, with D hard to call. Germline loops: CDR1 MDHEN, CDR2 SYDVKM. Trimming removed 8 bases from V and 9 bases from J, with 8 bases in between. This CDR3 spans 11 amino acids. The CDR3 region is CASEGGSPLHF. CDR3 nucleotides: TGTGCCAGCGAAGGCGGTTCACCCCTCCACTTT.

V is TRBV2 and J is TRBJ1-2, with TRBD1 identical over 11 bases. The CDR3 has 15 residues. Germline lookup yields CDR1 SNHLY and CDR2 FYNNEI. The V segment lost 5 bases and the J segment 3 bases; nucleotides outside the gene matches: 5. CDR3 DNA sequence: TGTGCCAGCAGTCCGGGACAGGGGGGGGACTATGGCTACACCTTC. Amino acids: CASSPGQGGDYGYTF.

Note on this clone: The sample carries other DNA sequences with the same CDR3. This chain joins TRBV12-3 or TRBV12-4 and TRBJ1-3, with D unresolved. Trimming left V 2 bases short and J 7 bases short, with 6 bases between. The CDR3 is made up of 12 amino acids. CDR3 residues: CASSLIRNTIYF. The DNA for the CDR3 is TGTGCCAGCAGTTTAATTCGGAACACCATATATTTT.

This clone was picked up a small number of times. The gene calls are TRBV6-2 or TRBV6-3 and TRBJ2-7, with no clear D. This CDR3 is built from 11 residues. Trimming removed 2 bases from V and 2 bases from J, with 1 base in between. The germline V gene has CDR1 MNHEY and CDR2 SVGEGT. The CDR3 sequence is CASSYTYEQYF. CDR3 in DNA: TGTGCCAGCAGTTACACCTACGAGCAGTACTTC.

This clone was detected a few times. The CDR3 loop is CASRGAVTGELFF. The CDR3 DNA is TGTGCCAGCCGGGGGGCCGTCACCGGGGAGCTGTTTTTT. V and J are TRBV3-1 (or the pseudogene TRBV3-2) and TRBJ2-2; possibly TRBD2 for D (7 bases). Germline CDR1 is LGHDT and CDR2 is YNNKEL (reference sequence). The length of the CDR3 is 13 residues. The V end lost 8 bases, the J end lost 4 bases, and 11 bases lay between the germline ends.

The V and J genes are TRBV9 and TRBJ2-2; D is perhaps TRBD1 (6 bases). V was trimmed by 0 bases and J by 6 bases, leaving 18 bases between them. Germline values: CDR1 SGDLS, CDR2 YYNGEE. CDR3 length equals 17 residues. The CDR3 DNA sequence: TGTGCCAGCAGCGTAGGAGGATCAGGGGATGGAGCCGGGGAGCTGTTTTTT. Amino acid sequence: CASSVGGSGDGAGELFF.